These T cell receptor beta chains were read from a single sample in a study of regulatory T cells in long-lasting Graves disease. MiXCR, applied by TCRdb to the multiplex PCR reads, yields one record per CDR3 protein. The sample records approximately 230,000 distinct CDR3 sequences, around 20% being singletons. This specimen consisted of peripheral blood mononuclear cells (PBMCs), obtained at new diagnosis, from a patient treated with antithyroid drugs. The receptors come from a female donor with Graves disease. Both conserved end residues are part of each CDR3. Not all rows give a size; the values are once, few, many and, for expanded clones, a class.

abundance: few; j_gene: TRBJ2-5; v_gene: TRBV5-6; CDR3aa: CASSPGSVEETQYF
abundance: few; j_gene: TRBJ2-7; v_gene: TRBV19; CDR3aa: CASRPGQGYHEQYF
abundance: many; j_gene: TRBJ2-6; v_gene: TRBV15; CDR3aa: CATSGSLTAGASSGANVLTF
abundance: many; j_gene: TRBJ1-2; v_gene: TRBV9; CDR3aa: CASSVGGGRGDHGYTF
abundance: many; j_gene: TRBJ2-5; v_gene: TRBV27; CDR3aa: CASRSSRVGETQYF
abundance: .; j_gene: TRBJ2-2; v_gene: TRBV6-1; CDR3aa: CASSERGDTGELFF
abundance: .; j_gene: TRBJ2-6; v_gene: TRBV20-1; CDR3aa: CSASSPTSGRAGANVLTF
abundance: once; j_gene: TRBJ2-1; v_gene: TRBV16; CDR3aa: CASSQLNRNEQFF
abundance: .; j_gene: TRBJ1-1; v_gene: TRBV5-4; CDR3aa: CASSLGARTGSTEAFF
abundance: .; j_gene: TRBJ2-2; v_gene: TRBV24-1; CDR3aa: CATSDGQGRFGDTGELFF
abundance: .; j_gene: TRBJ2-1; v_gene: TRBV11-3; CDR3aa: CASSSPGLADYNEQFF
abundance: many; j_gene: TRBJ2-7; v_gene: TRBV19; CDR3aa: CASSRDAGENEQYF
abundance: many; j_gene: TRBJ1-4; v_gene: TRBV7-9; CDR3aa: CASTLTPRGEKLFF
abundance: few; j_gene: TRBJ2-3; v_gene: TRBV24-1; CDR3aa: CATSDPNPDTQYF
abundance: many; j_gene: TRBJ2-4; v_gene: TRBV3-1; CDR3aa: CASSQDTGIQYF
abundance: .; j_gene: TRBJ2-5; v_gene: TRBV12-3/TRBV12-4; CDR3aa: CASSLTREEVETQYF
abundance: many; j_gene: TRBJ1-2; v_gene: TRBV20-1; CDR3aa: CSAIRGGYGYTF
abundance: many; j_gene: TRBJ2-1; v_gene: TRBV20-1; CDR3aa: CSARDFNNEQFF
abundance: many; j_gene: TRBJ2-3; v_gene: TRBV20-1; CDR3aa: CSARDPGQSISTDTQYF
abundance: many; j_gene: TRBJ2-3; v_gene: TRBV12-3/TRBV12-4; CDR3aa: CASRPGQGSDTQYF
abundance: many; j_gene: TRBJ2-3; v_gene: TRBV9; CDR3aa: CASSQEGLKADTQYF
abundance: .; j_gene: TRBJ1-5; v_gene: TRBV7-2; CDR3aa: CASSLKGDRPQHF
abundance: many; j_gene: TRBJ1-6; v_gene: TRBV12-3/TRBV12-4; CDR3aa: CASSPEGSYNSPLHF
abundance: many; j_gene: TRBJ1-4; v_gene: TRBV5-1; CDR3aa: CASSLGTGYNEKLFF
abundance: .; j_gene: TRBJ2-2; v_gene: TRBV6-1; CDR3aa: CASRSPWVKNTGELFF
abundance: many; j_gene: TRBJ2-1; v_gene: TRBV6-2/TRBV6-3; CDR3aa: CATRKLAGYNEQFF
abundance: .; j_gene: TRBJ1-5; v_gene: TRBV19; CDR3aa: CASSSNQGKDQPQHF
abundance: few; j_gene: TRBJ2-1; v_gene: TRBV11-1; CDR3aa: CASSPGRGSYNEQFF
abundance: many; j_gene: TRBJ2-1; v_gene: TRBV10-3; CDR3aa: CAISEAGENEQFF
abundance: many; j_gene: TRBJ1-5; v_gene: TRBV6-1; CDR3aa: CASSLTGATQPQHF
abundance: many; j_gene: TRBJ1-1; v_gene: TRBV7-2; CDR3aa: CASSLSVATEAFF
abundance: many; j_gene: TRBJ2-1; v_gene: TRBV7-3; CDR3aa: CASSLKGSDYNEQFF
abundance: many; j_gene: TRBJ2-4; v_gene: TRBV12-3/TRBV12-4; CDR3aa: CASSRGRGDIQYF
abundance: .; j_gene: TRBJ2-7; v_gene: TRBV30; CDR3aa: CAWSPFPGTSYEQYF
abundance: many; j_gene: TRBJ2-6; v_gene: TRBV19; CDR3aa: CASSKGYRGSGANVLTF
abundance: few; j_gene: TRBJ1-2; v_gene: TRBV7-6; CDR3aa: CASSLAVGGDGYTF
abundance: many; j_gene: TRBJ2-7; v_gene: TRBV12-3/TRBV12-4; CDR3aa: CASSFQGAEEQYF
abundance: .; j_gene: TRBJ2-7; v_gene: TRBV10-1; CDR3aa: CASSEDRDHEQYF
abundance: many; j_gene: TRBJ1-4; v_gene: TRBV18; CDR3aa: CASSPFPGTAWREKLFF
abundance: many; j_gene: TRBJ2-3; v_gene: TRBV20-1; CDR3aa: CSAAVGAGDTDTQYF
abundance: few; j_gene: TRBJ2-5; v_gene: TRBV6-2/TRBV6-3; CDR3aa: CASSYDWQETQYF
abundance: .; j_gene: TRBJ1-6; v_gene: TRBV28; CDR3aa: CASSPRQGVRSPLHF
abundance: many; j_gene: TRBJ1-6; v_gene: TRBV3-1; CDR3aa: CASSQDGYSPLHF
abundance: many; j_gene: TRBJ1-5; v_gene: TRBV30; CDR3aa: CACQHFQPQHF
abundance: many; j_gene: TRBJ1-2; v_gene: TRBV6-1; CDR3aa: CASSEGQGGYGYTF
abundance: many; j_gene: TRBJ1-6; v_gene: TRBV10-3; CDR3aa: CAIRDYNSPLHF
abundance: .; j_gene: TRBJ2-5; v_gene: TRBV7-9; CDR3aa: CASSLSGQQETQYF
abundance: many; j_gene: TRBJ2-5; v_gene: TRBV13; CDR3aa: CASSPARTSGIETQYF
abundance: many; j_gene: TRBJ2-7; v_gene: TRBV7-2; CDR3aa: CASSSPLREQYF
abundance: many; j_gene: TRBJ2-7; v_gene: TRBV6-1; CDR3aa: CASTGLAGNYEQYF
abundance: .; j_gene: TRBJ2-2; v_gene: TRBV20-1; CDR3aa: CSALPGGRDTGELFF
abundance: many; j_gene: TRBJ2-3; v_gene: TRBV18; CDR3aa: CASSRTSGRGADTQYF
abundance: .; j_gene: TRBJ2-5; v_gene: TRBV24-1; CDR3aa: CATSDLGETQYF
abundance: .; j_gene: TRBJ1-4; v_gene: TRBV28; CDR3aa: CASSFSPGGGGDEKLFF
abundance: many; j_gene: TRBJ2-6; v_gene: TRBV12-5; CDR3aa: CASASSGANVLTF